This passage covers 2 T cell receptor beta chains from one sample sequenced in a study of blood T cell repertoires in COVID-19. TCRdb's copy holds only in-frame clones and misses some; the assay was immunoSEQ multiplex PCR. The repertoire has roughly 100,000 clones, more than 75% of them found once; the top ten carry roughly 15%. The sample consisted of peripheral blood. Receptors were obtained from a man in his fifties or sixties with acute or convalescent COVID-19.

This chain joins TRBV23-1 and TRBJ2-3; the match to TRBD1 covers 8 bases. TRBV23-1 is an ORF, with its function uncertain. The ends lost 7 bases at V and 3 bases at J; junction bases unmatched: 9. The CDR3 length is 15 residues. This chain's CDR3 is CASKRQGAGTDTQYF. The CDR3 nucleotides are TGCGCCAGCAAGCGGCAGGGGGCAGGGACAGATACGCAGTATTTT.

The chain joins TRBV21-1 to TRBJ1-5; the table's D call TRBD1 went unverified against the DNA. TRBV21-1 is recorded as a pseudogene. CDR3 size: 16 residues. In DNA, the CDR3 is TGTGCCAGCAGCAAAGGACCGGGACAATCAGACGGGTCCCAGCATTTT. Amino acids: CASSKGPGQSDGSQHF.